The 29 T cell receptor beta chains listed next were all sequenced from one sample in a study of response to subunit inactivated influenza vaccine. TCRdb redid the calling of the RT-PCR reads with MiXCR, one entry per CDR3 protein. This sample has 860,000 or so distinct CDR3 sequences, with around 20% found just once. The sequenced sample was PBMCs from blood, obtained less than 6 days after vaccination. Receptors originate from a man in his fifties or sixties who received an inactivated influenza vaccine.

The V gene is TRBV10-3, the J gene TRBJ1-2; D unclear. Germline V gene sequence: CDR1 ENHRY, CDR2 SYGVKD. This CDR3 has 18 residues. Trimming pared 6 bases from V and 9 bases from J, leaving 32 bases between. The DNA for the CDR3 is TGTGCCATCAGGAGAGTAGTCAGGTCGGGATCGGAAGGGAGTAGCTACACCTTC. Translating gives CAIRRVVRSGSEGSSYTF.

CDR3 sequence reads: CASSIGLNTGELFF. Written as DNA, the CDR3 is TGTGCCAGCAGCATAGGACTGAACACCGGGGAGCTGTTTTTT. The chain has TRBV7-9 and TRBJ2-2, with D tentatively TRBD2 (5 bases). Germline V gene sequence: CDR1 SEHNR, CDR2 FQNEAQ (reference sequence). There are 14 residues in the CDR3. Trimming pared 5 bases from V and 1 base from J, leaving 8 bases between.

Only a few counts were recorded for this clonotype. DNA of the CDR3: TGTGCCAGCAGCGTAGGCGGGGGCCAAGAGACCCAGTACTTC. Its translation: CASSVGGGQETQYF. The chain employs TRBV9 and TRBJ2-5, with TRBD2 matching over 7 bases. This CDR3 comprises 14 residues. In germline, CDR1 is SGDLS, CDR2 YYNGEE. V trimming: 0 bases; J trimming: 1 base; junction bases outside the gene matches: 0.

In this sample, this clonotype turned up a few times. V usage is TRBV7-2 and J usage is TRBJ2-7; D uncertain. Germline lookup yields CDR1 SGHTA and CDR2 FQGNSA. Trimming removed 5 bases at V and 7 bases at J, with 21 bases between. The length of the CDR3 is 15 residues. CDR3 sequence (DNA): TGTGCCAGCAGCAGCTATAATGTGCCGACTGGGGAGCAGTACTTC. Its protein product is CASSSYNVPTGEQYF.

This clonotype was seen a handful of times. The gene calls are TRBV20-1 and TRBJ2-2; TRBD2 is a possible D gene (5 bases). The CDR3 length is 17 residues. Trimming took 1 base from V and 0 from J, leaving 15 bases between them. In germline, CDR1 is DFQATT, CDR2 SNEGSKA (reference sequence). The CDR3 DNA sequence: TGCAGTGCTAGAGGGGGTAGCGTCCCTGCGAACACCGGGGAGCTGTTTTTT. It translates to CSARGGSVPANTGELFF.

The chain has TRBV12-3 or TRBV12-4 and TRBJ1-4, with D maybe TRBD1 (6 bases). With 9 bases removed from V and 4 bases from J, the gap between germline ends came to 12 bases. This CDR3 is 13 amino acids long. This CDR3 is CASQDSLNEKLFF. Written as DNA, the CDR3 is TGTGCCAGTCAGGACAGCCTTAATGAAAAACTGTTTTTT.

The gene calls are TRBV20-1 and TRBJ2-7, with 7 bases aligning to TRBD1. The CDR3 is 13 amino acids. Unmatched junction bases numbered 9, after V lost 6 bases and J lost 4 bases. In germline, CDR1 is DFQATT, CDR2 SNEGSKA (reference sequence). The CDR3 reads CSARRDSVYEQYF. The CDR3 nucleotides read TGCAGTGCACGTCGGGACAGCGTTTACGAGCAGTACTTC.

This chain links TRBV27 with TRBJ2-7; unclear D gene. Trimming left V 4 bases short and J 6 bases short, with 7 bases between. Germline values: CDR1 MNHEY, CDR2 SMNVEV (reference sequence). The CDR3 has 11 residues. This chain's CDR3 is CASSSVGEQYF. The CDR3 DNA reads as TGTGCCAGCAGTTCTGTCGGCGAGCAGTACTTC.

This clonotype was counted only a few times. The V and J genes are TRBV5-1 and TRBJ2-2; D is undetermined. This CDR3 comprises 16 residues. Trimming stripped 5 bases from V and 0 bases from J, with 14 bases between. CDR1 is SGHRS and CDR2 is YFSETQ in the germline V gene. DNA of the CDR3: TGCGCCAGCAGAGGAAGAGCGATCTCGAACACCGGGGAGCTGTTTTTT. It yields the protein CASRGRAISNTGELFF.

V gene TRBV11-2 combines with J gene TRBJ2-5, with a weak D call TRBD2 (6 bases). CDR1 is SGHAT, CDR2 FQNNGV, per germline. V lost 5 bases and J lost 5, with 12 bases in between. The CDR3 is made up of 13 amino acids. The CDR3 region has the DNA TGTGCCAGCAGCCACGGGAGTAGCGAGACCCAGTACTTC. It codes for CASSHGSSETQYF.

This clonotype has more than one count but fewer than ten. The chain is built from TRBV12-3 or TRBV12-4 and TRBJ1-4, with D uncertain. Trimming cost V 6 bases and J 5 bases, with 16 bases left between them. The CDR3 totals 15 residues. CDR3 coding DNA: TGTGCCAGCAGACTCGGCGGCGGGGAAAATGAAAAACTGTTTTTT. Translation: CASRLGGGENEKLFF.

The chain recombines TRBV6-2 or TRBV6-3 with TRBJ1-2; D unclear. This CDR3 contains 14 residues. Germline V gene lookup returns CDR1 MNHEY and CDR2 SVGEGT. Trimming shortened V by 3 bases and J by 2 bases, and 10 bases separated the two germline ends. DNA for the CDR3: TGTGCCAGCAGTTATACGACCCAGAACTATGGCTACACCTTC. Amino acids: CASSYTTQNYGYTF.

The rearrangement joins TRBV29-1 to TRBJ2-1; 13 bases match TRBD2. The CDR3 is made up of 15 amino acids. Germline V gene sequence: CDR1 SQVTM, CDR2 ANQGSEA. After removal of 7 bases from V and 3 bases from J, the junction contained 6 bases not matched to a gene. CDR3 coding DNA: TGCAGCGGGAGGACTAGCGGGAGCGACTACAATGAGCAGTTCTTC. This sequence encodes CSGRTSGSDYNEQFF.

A few counts support this clonotype. V gene TRBV4-3 combines with J gene TRBJ2-3; perhaps D is TRBD1 or TRBD2 (5 bases each). Trimming cost V 1 base and J 0 bases, with 17 bases left between them. Germline V gene sequence: CDR1 LGHNA, CDR2 YSLEER. The CDR3 contains 18 residues. This CDR3 reads CASSQVHGGSGSTDTQYF. The DNA of the CDR3 is TGCGCCAGCAGCCAAGTACACGGCGGGTCAGGGAGCACAGATACGCAGTATTTT.

This clonotype showed up many times. The V and J genes are TRBV5-1 and TRBJ2-1; 8 bases map to TRBD1. The CDR3 runs to 13 residues. Germline values: CDR1 SGHRS, CDR2 YFSETQ. V trimming: 7 bases; J trimming: 6 bases; junction bases outside the gene matches: 6. Written as DNA, the CDR3 is TGCGCCAGCCAGACAGGGGAAACCAATGAGCAGTTCTTC. This codes for CASQTGETNEQFF.

There are a few counts of this clonotype. V usage is TRBV10-3 and J usage is TRBJ1-6, with D uncertain. The ends were cut back, 3 bases at V and 2 bases at J, with 5 bases in the middle. CDR1 ENHRY and CDR2 SYGVKD come from the germline V gene. This CDR3 region has 14 residues. CDR3 protein: CAISDGTYNSPLHF. The CDR3 DNA reads TGTGCCATCAGTGATGGGACCTATAATTCACCCCTCCACTTT.

The chain recombines TRBV7-2 with TRBJ1-6; D unresolved. The CDR3 covers 14 residues. The germline V and J ends were trimmed by 0 bases and 10 bases, with 10 bases remaining between them. CDR1 and CDR2 (germline): SGHTA, FQGNSA. The CDR3 DNA reads as TGTGCCAGCAGCTTAGCGGTTCTGGGGTCACCCCTCCACTTT. The encoded protein is CASSLAVLGSPLHF.

This rearrangement joins TRBV5-1 to TRBJ1-1; maybe TRBD1 (6 bases). CDR1 SGHRS and CDR2 YFSETQ come from the germline V gene. This CDR3 is 13 amino acids long. Trimming removed 4 bases at V and 5 bases at J, with 12 bases between. CDR3 sequence: CASSVTGRTEAFF. The CDR3 DNA reads TGCGCCAGCAGCGTTACAGGGAGAACTGAAGCTTTCTTT. The complete variable domain, with remaining parts taken from reference TRBV5-1 and TRBJ1-1, reads KAGVTQTPRYLIKTRGQQVTLSCSPISGHRSVSWYQQTPGQGLQFLFEYFSETQRNKGNFPGRFSGRQFSNSRSEMNVSTLELGDSALYLCASSVTGRTEAFFGQGTRLTVV.

This clonotype has more than one count but fewer than ten. The V and J genes are TRBV20-1 and TRBJ2-1; 12 nucleotides line up with TRBD2. From germline, CDR1 is DFQATT and CDR2 SNEGSKA (reference sequence). CDR3 length: 18 residues. The V and J ends lost 6 bases and 6 bases, in that order; junction bases with no gene match: 18. The CDR3 bases are TGCAGTGCCCCTTCTAAGACTAGCGGGAGAAGAGTTCTCAATGAGCAGTTCTTC. Translating gives CSAPSKTSGRRVLNEQFF.

This clonotype was counted only a few times. V is TRBV12-3 or TRBV12-4 and J is TRBJ1-1, with a possible D match to TRBD1 (6 bases). This CDR3 has 14 residues. V was clipped by 6 bases and J by 7 bases, with 18 bases between them. The DNA of the CDR3 is TGTGCCAGCAGGGAAAGGGGGGATTGGAGTGAAGCTTTCTTT. As protein: CASRERGDWSEAFF.

This clonotype was observed many times. The chain is built from TRBV4-2 and TRBJ2-1, with a possible D match to TRBD2 (7 bases). The CDR3 is made up of 18 amino acids. Trimming shortened V by 0 bases and J by 4 bases, and 19 bases separated the two germline ends. The germline V gene has CDR1 LGHNA and CDR2 YNFKEQ. CDR3 region: CASSQDGGGPRVYNEQFF. The CDR3 region has the DNA TGTGCCAGCAGCCAAGATGGGGGGGGGCCCCGGGTTTACAATGAGCAGTTCTTC.

This chain uses TRBV28 with TRBJ2-5; D is undetermined. Deletions cut 2 bases from V and 2 bases from J, with 12 bases between. The germline V gene has CDR1 MDHEN and CDR2 SYDVKM. The CDR3 loop spans 15 amino acids. The CDR3 protein is CASSLSLNLQETQYF. The CDR3 nucleotides read TGTGCCAGCAGTTTAAGCCTTAATCTACAAGAGACCCAGTACTTC.

The table lists this clonotype with a few counts. J is TRBJ2-7 and V is TRBV3-1, with TRBD1 matching over 8 bases. The CDR3 is 16 residues long. The trim removed 0 bases at V and 0 bases at J, leaving 4 bases unmatched. CDR1 LGHDT and CDR2 YNNKEL come from the germline V gene (reference sequence). The CDR3 DNA is TGTGCCAGCAGCCAAGATCGAACAGGGGGCTCCTACGAGCAGTACTTC. It specifies CASSQDRTGGSYEQYF.

This chain uses TRBV7-2 with TRBJ1-5; no firm D call. The CDR3 covers 14 residues. Germline CDR1 SGHTA, CDR2 FQGNSA. The germline V and J ends were trimmed by 2 bases and 0 bases, with 5 bases remaining between them. The CDR3 is CASSLLASNQPQHF. In nucleotides, the CDR3 is TGTGCCAGCAGCTTATTAGCTAGCAATCAGCCCCAGCATTTT.

In its sample, this clonotype was seen a few times. The rearrangement joins TRBV27 to TRBJ2-5; 10 bases are shared with TRBD1. V shed 6 bases, J shed 9 bases, and the junction held 7 bases outside the gene matches. Germline V gives CDR1 MNHEY, CDR2 SMNVEV (reference sequence). The CDR3 is 13 residues long. The CDR3 loop reads CASSPGQGLSQYF. Written as DNA, the CDR3 is TGTGCCAGCAGCCCGGGACAGGGGTTGTCCCAGTACTTC.

This clonotype was detected ten times or more. This rearrangement joins TRBV4-3 to TRBJ2-3; 12 bases are a match to TRBD2. The germline V gene has CDR1 LGHNA and CDR2 YSLEER. The CDR3 is 16 residues long. Germline trimming cut 0 bases from V and 4 bases from J; bases unmatched to any gene: 2. The CDR3 coding sequence is TGCGCCAGCAGCCAAGATCTAGCGGGGGGGGCAGATACGCAGTATTTT. Translating gives CASSQDLAGGADTQYF.

The chain uses TRBV7-2 and TRBJ1-3, with D uncertain. The germline V gene encodes CDR1 SGHTA and CDR2 FQGNSA. V was shortened by 6 bases and J by 0 bases, with 6 bases between the two germline ends. This CDR3 has 13 residues. In nucleotides, the CDR3 is TGTGCCAGCAGACTAGGCTCTGGAAACACCATATATTTT. Translation gives CASRLGSGNTIYF.

On this clonotype: A junction end diverges from the germline sequence, so it may reflect a read error. This chain links TRBV27 with TRBJ2-1; the match to TRBD2 covers 14 bases. Germline-derived CDR1 and CDR2 are MNHEY and SMNVEV (reference sequence). The CDR3 is made up of 19 amino acids. CDR3 sequence: CARSLWTSGRQSSYNEQFF. The DNA for the CDR3 is TGTGCCCGCAGTTTATGGACTAGCGGGAGGCAAAGCTCCTACAATGAGCAGTTCTTC.

This clonotype has ten or more counts. The rearrangement links TRBV10-3 to TRBJ1-4, with a weak D call TRBD1 (6 bases). The CDR3 sequence is 16 residues long. V was clipped by 2 bases and J by 8 bases, with 18 bases between them. The V gene's germline CDR1 is ENHRY and CDR2 SYGVKD. The CDR3 sequence: CAISELDAGAGEKLFF. Here the CDR3 DNA reads TGTGCCATCAGTGAGCTGGATGCGGGGGCCGGGGAAAAACTGTTTTTT.